These 5 T cell receptor beta chains were all obtained from the same sample, sequenced in a study of shared clonotypes between healthy human individuals. The table came from immunoSEQ multiplex PCR; TCRdb's copy has only in-frame clones and leaves some out. This sample has about 2.3 million clones; roughly 90% occur once, and the top ten carry about 0.36%. Sequences were obtained from naive CD4+ T cells from PBMCs. As to subset: CD45RA+ positively selected. These receptors were obtained from a man between 18 and 29 years old in good health. Some clones in this sample may be carry-over from other donors' samples.

This chain uses TRBV28 with TRBJ1-5; D is uncertain. The germline V gene encodes CDR1 MDHEN and CDR2 SYDVKM. Trimming stripped 4 bases from V and 5 bases from J, with 9 bases between. CDR3 size: 13 residues. CDR3: CASSYKPHQPQHF. CDR3 in DNA: TGTGCCAGCAGTTACAAGCCCCATCAGCCCCAGCATTTT.

The chain combines TRBV5-6 with TRBJ2-3, with 7 nucleotides matching TRBD1. The CDR3 runs 15 residues. CDR1 and CDR2 (germline): SGHDT, YYEEEE. Germline trimming cut 4 bases from V and 0 bases from J; bases unmatched to any gene: 5. CDR3 bases: TGTGCCAGCAGCCATAGGACAGGCAGCACAGATACGCAGTATTTT. Translating gives CASSHRTGSTDTQYF.

As to this clone: Other nucleotide sequences in the sample specify the same CDR3. This chain connects TRBV6-5 to TRBJ2-5, with D uncertain. CDR1 is MNHEY and CDR2 is SVGAGI in the germline V gene. CDR3 length equals 11 residues. Trimming pared 2 bases from V and 5 bases from J, leaving 3 bases between. The CDR3: CASSYLETQYF. CDR3 in DNA: TGTGCCAGCAGTTACCTGGAGACCCAGTACTTC.

V gene TRBV7-9 combines with J gene TRBJ1-2; D is unclear. The germline gives CDR1 SEHNR, CDR2 FQNEAQ (reference sequence). The CDR3 consists of 14 residues. V lost 4 bases to trimming and J lost 1 base, with 10 bases between them. For the CDR3, the DNA is TGTGCCAGCAGCTGGACCACACTTAACTATGGCTACACCTTC. This codes for CASSWTTLNYGYTF. The full variable domain, its missing parts supplied by reference TRBV7-9 and TRBJ1-2, is DTGVSQNPRHKITKRGQNVTFRCDPISEHNRLYWYRQTLGQGPEFLTYFQNEAQLEKSRLLSDRFSAERPKGSFSTLEIQRTEQGDSAMYLCASSWTTLNYGYTFGSGTRLTVV.

This chain joins TRBV5-1 and TRBJ1-1, with D maybe TRBD1 (6 bases). The CDR3 is 13 residues long. V was trimmed by 0 bases and J by 8 bases, leaving 11 bases between them. The V gene's germline CDR1 is SGHRS and CDR2 YFSETQ. This chain's CDR3 is CASSLVRTEEAFF. CDR3 DNA sequence: TGCGCCAGCAGCTTGGTCCGGACAGAAGAAGCTTTCTTT.